The following is a T cell receptor beta chain sequence with its context. Germline V gene sequence: CDR1 SGHAT, CDR2 FQNNGV. The CDR3 is 16 amino acids. The germline V and J ends were trimmed by 2 bases and 5 bases, with 18 bases remaining between them. This record comes from a study of blood T cell repertoires in COVID-19. Recruits, aged about 18 to 89 years, lived in 24 US areas. In the authors' methods: Reference gene primer amplification yielded estimated nucleated cell counts. TCRdb keeps only in-frame clones here, not all; method: immunoSEQ multiplex PCR. Clone size and V and J calls were adopted from that table, with D and trimming inferred from the DNA. The sample has over 110,000 clones, over 70% seen once.

This receptor was taken from a middle-aged man in a cohort exposed to, infected with or recovered from COVID-19 (not recorded which). The sequenced sample was PBMCs or T cells enriched from blood (not recorded which). The V call is TRBV11-2, the J call TRBJ2-5; D is perhaps TRBD2 (5 bases). This CDR3 is CASSLRLGSLRETQYF. In nucleotides, the CDR3 is TGTGCCAGCAGCTTAAGACTGGGGAGTTTGCGCGAGACCCAGTACTTC.